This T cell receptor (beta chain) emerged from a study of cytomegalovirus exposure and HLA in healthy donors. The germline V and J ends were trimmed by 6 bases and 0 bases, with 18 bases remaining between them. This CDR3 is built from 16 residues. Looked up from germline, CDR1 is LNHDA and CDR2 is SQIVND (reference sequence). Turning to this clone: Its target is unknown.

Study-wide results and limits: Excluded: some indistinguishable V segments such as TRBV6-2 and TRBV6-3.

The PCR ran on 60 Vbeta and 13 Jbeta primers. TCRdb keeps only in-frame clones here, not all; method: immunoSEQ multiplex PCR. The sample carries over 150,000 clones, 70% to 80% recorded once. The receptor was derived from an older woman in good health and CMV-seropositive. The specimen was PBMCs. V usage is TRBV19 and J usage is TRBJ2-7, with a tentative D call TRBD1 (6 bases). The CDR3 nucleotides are TGTGCCAGTAGCCTCGGGTGGACAGAAAGCTCCTACGAGCAGTACTTC. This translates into CASSLGWTESSYEQYF.